Described below is a single TCR beta chain sequence and its context. Antigen specificity is unknown. With 6 bases clipped from V and 2 bases from J, the junction kept 5 bases outside the gene matches. The CDR3 has 14 residues. Germline V gene data show CDR1 as SGHDT and CDR2 as YYEEEE. This record belongs to a study of cytomegalovirus exposure and HLA in healthy donors. Study-level results: Productive status was seen about 87% or about 30% of the time for most TCR beta V segments in an earlier analysis. An analysis that came later showed most CMV-associated TCR beta chains appearing HLA-restricted.

The PCR made use of 60 Vbeta and 13 Jbeta primers. The repertoire was sequenced with immunoSEQ multiplex PCR; TCRdb's copy has only in-frame clones and lacks some. In total, the table holds tens of thousands of clones. The V gene is TRBV5-6, the J gene TRBJ1-2; 9 nucleotides match TRBD1. The sample consisted of PBMCs. This clonotype originated in a male donor in good health and CMV-seronegative. For the CDR3, the DNA is TGTGCCAGCATCAGGACAGGGGCAAACTATGGCTACACCTTC. It specifies CASIRTGANYGYTF.